This TCR beta chain was retrieved from a study of cytomegalovirus exposure and HLA in healthy donors. Primers: 60 Vbeta forward and 13 Jbeta reverse. Generated by immunoSEQ multiplex PCR, the TCRdb table keeps only in-frame clones and is missing some. Its table records about 130,000 clones. V lost 0 bases and J lost 0; bases outside the gene matches: 9. The germline gives CDR1 MNHNS, CDR2 SASEGT. The CDR3 is 20 residues long. As for this clone: The antigen is unknown.

General study results and limits: Earlier analysis yielded a pattern in which most TCR beta V segments were productive about 87% or about 30% of the time.

This chain links TRBV6-1 with TRBJ2-6, with TRBD2 matching over 9 bases. Sequences were obtained from PBMCs. This TCR was sampled from a woman between 40 and 50 years old in good health and CMV-seropositive. The CDR3 bases are TGTGCCAGCAGTGAAGCTATTAGCGGGAGACTACACTCTGGGGCCAACGTCCTGACTTTC. It encodes CASSEAISGRLHSGANVLTF.